The next 17 T cell receptor beta chains were all read from a single sample in a study of blood T cells in healthy people across ages. Primers used in a second PCR of roughly 7 to 12 cycles were a sample-barcoded 5' primer and a J-beta primer mix. In TCRdb, the 5' RACE reads were re-called with MiXCR into one record per CDR3 protein. This table has around 1,500,000 distinct CDR3 sequences, roughly 27% appearing once. The sequenced material came from blood. These receptors all come from a woman between 25 and 40 years old in good health.

About this clonotype itself: The junction shows a germline mismatch at one end, possibly a read error. The chain has TRBV7-2 and TRBJ2-4, with D uncertain. Germline CDR1 is SGHTA and CDR2 is FQGNSA. This CDR3 spans 13 amino acids. CDR3 loop: CAGSLDLHSIQYF. In DNA, the CDR3 is TGTGCCGGCAGCTTAGACCTACACTCCATTCAGTACTTC. Variable domain in full (rest from reference TRBV7-2 and TRBJ2-4): GAGVSQSPSNKVTEKGKDVELRCDPISGHTALYWYRQSLGQGLEFLIYFQGNSAPDKSGLPSDRFSAERTGGSVSTLTIQRTQQEDSAVYLCAGSLDLHSIQYFGAGTRLSVL.

Remarks on this clonotype: One junction end does not reproduce the germline sequence, and a read error may be involved. This chain uses TRBV6-5 with TRBJ1-5, with TRBD1 as a possible D gene (5 bases). The CDR3 has 14 amino acids. Looked up from germline, CDR1 is MNHEY and CDR2 is SVGAGI. CDR3 protein: CVSSYGREGQPQHF. CDR3 bases: TGTGTCAGCAGTTACGGCAGGGAGGGTCAGCCCCAGCATTTT.

Turning to this clonotype: The junction and the germline gene differ at one end; a read error may be behind it. This rearrangement joins TRBV6-2 or TRBV6-3 to TRBJ2-7, with a tentative D call TRBD2 (5 bases). The CDR3 is 14 residues long. Germline CDR1 and CDR2: MNHEY and SVGEGT. CDR3 loop: CASGGFGKSCEQYF. DNA for the CDR3: TGTGCCAGCGGAGGTTTTGGGAAATCCTGCGAGCAGTACTTC.

The sample holds a few counts of this clonotype. This chain connects TRBV20-1 to TRBJ2-5, with D possibly being TRBD1 or TRBD2 (5 bases each). Trimming took 3 bases from V and 6 from J, leaving 20 bases between them. The CDR3 sequence is 15 residues long. CDR1 and CDR2 (germline): DFQATT, SNEGSKA (reference sequence). The DNA for the CDR3 is TGCAGTGCTAGTACGGCGCTACCGGGACGAAAGACCCAGTACTTC. Translation gives CSASTALPGRKTQYF.

At least ten counts were recorded for this clonotype. The J gene is TRBJ2-4, the V gene TRBV12-3 or TRBV12-4; D ambiguous. This CDR3 has 14 amino acids. Between the trimmed V and J ends, which lost 5 bases and 2 bases, there was a span of 10 bases. Here the CDR3 reads CASSPPASKNIQYF. DNA for the CDR3: TGTGCCAGCAGTCCTCCGGCCTCCAAAAACATTCAGTACTTC.

This clonotype was seen ten or more times. This rearrangement joins TRBV2 to TRBJ2-7; TRBD2 agrees at 8 bases. This CDR3 has 14 amino acids. Per the germline V gene, CDR1 is SNHLY and CDR2 is FYNNEI. Trimming took 7 bases from V and 5 from J; bases not matched to a gene: 10. The CDR3 sequence: CASNGAGVKNEQYF. DNA for the CDR3: TGTGCCAGCAATGGAGCGGGGGTGAAGAACGAGCAGTACTTC. The full variable domain, rest sourced from reference TRBV2 and TRBJ2-7, is EPEVTQTPSHQVTQMGQEVILRCVPISNHLYFYWYRQILGQKVEFLVSFYNNEISEKSEIFDDQFSVERPDGSNFTLKIRSTKLEDSAMYFCASNGAGVKNEQYFGPGTRLTVT.

The V gene is TRBV6-5, the J gene TRBJ2-4; D remains ambiguous. The DNA matches TRBJ2-7 better at its end, which makes the J call doubtful. Germline values: CDR1 MNHEY, CDR2 SVGAGI. There are 12 residues in the CDR3. The CDR3 coding sequence is TGTGCCAGCAGTTTCTCAGCGTACGAGCAGTACGTC. This gives the protein CASSFSAYEQYV.

The gene calls are TRBV6-6 and TRBJ1-6, with 7 bases aligning to TRBD1. This CDR3 has 13 amino acids. Germline V gene data show CDR1 as MNHNY and CDR2 as SVGAGI (reference sequence). Unmatched junction bases numbered 5, after V lost 7 bases and J lost 8 bases. The CDR3 coding sequence is TGTGCCAGCAATGACAGGGACCATTCACCCCTCCACTTT. Its translation is CASNDRDHSPLHF.

This clonotype came up a few times. V gene TRBV2 combines with J gene TRBJ1-1, with D perhaps TRBD1 (6 bases). The CDR3 is made up of 12 amino acids. The germline V and J ends were trimmed by 7 bases and 5 bases, with 11 bases remaining between them. Germline V lookup: CDR1 SNHLY, CDR2 FYNNEI. The CDR3 DNA sequence: TGTGCCAGCATTAAGGGGGGGACTGAAGCTTTCTTT. This sequence encodes CASIKGGTEAFF.

With regard to this clonotype: This may come from a read error, since a much larger clone is one base off. V is TRBV2 and J is TRBJ2-1; the D gene is possibly TRBD1 (5 bases). This CDR3 comprises 15 residues. Trimming took 8 bases from V and 7 from J, leaving 21 bases between them. The germline V gene encodes CDR1 SNHLY and CDR2 FYNNEI. The CDR3 is CASPRGTGARNEQFF. The CDR3 DNA follows: TGTGCCAGCCCTCGAGGAACAGGCGCACGGAATGAGCAGTTCTTC.

This clonotype has just a few counts. The chain recombines TRBV12-3 or TRBV12-4 with TRBJ2-3; possible D gene TRBD2, 5 bases. The CDR3 has 16 residues. The V end lost 2 bases, the J end lost 3 bases, and 15 bases lay between the germline ends. The CDR3 region is CASSLYSSRATDTQYF. DNA for the CDR3: TGTGCCAGCAGTTTATACTCTAGCCGAGCAACAGATACGCAGTATTTT.

This clonotype has at least ten counts. This chain links TRBV19 with TRBJ2-5; D perhaps matches TRBD2 (5 bases). The CDR3 length is 13 residues. Looked up from germline, CDR1 is LNHDA and CDR2 is SQIVND (reference sequence). Trimming removed 3 bases at V and 4 bases at J, with 9 bases between. In DNA, the CDR3 is TGTGCCAGTAGTATCGCCCGGGGAGAGACCCAGTACTTC. This sequence encodes CASSIARGETQYF.

The chain couples TRBV5-1 to TRBJ2-1; D might be TRBD1 (5 bases). Germline values: CDR1 SGHRS, CDR2 YFSETQ. Trimming shortened V by 4 bases and J by 4 bases, and 12 bases separated the two germline ends. The CDR3 runs 14 residues. As DNA, the CDR3 is TGCGCCAGCAGCCCTAGGACAAATTACAATGAGCAGTTCTTC. This translates into CASSPRTNYNEQFF.

The chain is built from TRBV7-3 and TRBJ2-2; 7 bases agree with TRBD1. V was clipped by 5 bases and J by 5 bases; unmatched bases: 8. In germline, CDR1 is SGHTA, CDR2 FQGTGA. This CDR3 has 15 residues. The CDR3 coding sequence is TGTGCCAGCAGCGCCCGCCCAGGGGGAACCGGGGAGCTGTTTTTT. It yields the protein CASSARPGGTGELFF.

Only a few counts were recorded for this clonotype. The chain has TRBV7-2 and TRBJ2-7; D perhaps matches TRBD1 (5 bases). Looked up from germline, CDR1 is SGHTA and CDR2 is FQGNSA. This CDR3 is 13 amino acids long. Between the trimmed V and J ends, which lost 8 bases and 6 bases, there was a span of 17 bases. CDR3 bases: TGTGCCAGCTGCCGGACACGGGTTACCGAGCAGTACTTC. Amino acid sequence: CASCRTRVTEQYF.

The V gene is TRBV19, the J gene TRBJ2-7; TRBD2 is a possible D gene (5 bases). CDR1 is LNHDA, CDR2 SQIVND, per germline (reference sequence). This CDR3 is 15 amino acids long. Deletions cut 5 bases from V and 5 bases from J, with 19 bases between. The CDR3 region is CASSAPLAGVDEQYF. The CDR3 bases are TGTGCCAGTAGTGCCCCTCTAGCTGGTGTCGACGAGCAGTACTTC.

V gene TRBV5-1 combines with J gene TRBJ2-7, with 11 bases identical to TRBD1. V shed 4 bases, J shed 7 bases, and the junction held 19 bases outside the gene matches. The germline V gene encodes CDR1 SGHRS and CDR2 YFSETQ. This CDR3 has 18 amino acids. The CDR3 region has the DNA TGCGCCAGCAGCGCAGGGACAGGGGGTAAGGGGGATGTCCGGGAGCAGTACTTC. Translated, it gives CASSAGTGGKGDVREQYF.